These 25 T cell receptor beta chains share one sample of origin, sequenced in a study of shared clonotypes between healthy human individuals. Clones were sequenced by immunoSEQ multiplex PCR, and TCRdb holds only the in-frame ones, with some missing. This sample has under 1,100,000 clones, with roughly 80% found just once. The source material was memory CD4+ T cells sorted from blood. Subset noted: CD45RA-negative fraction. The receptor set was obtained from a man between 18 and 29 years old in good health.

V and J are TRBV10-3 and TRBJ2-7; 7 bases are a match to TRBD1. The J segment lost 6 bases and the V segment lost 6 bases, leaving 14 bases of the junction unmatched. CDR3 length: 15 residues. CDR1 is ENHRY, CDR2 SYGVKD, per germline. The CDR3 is CAIRDGTATLSEQYF. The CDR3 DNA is TGTGCCATCAGAGATGGGACAGCTACCTTATCCGAGCAGTACTTC.

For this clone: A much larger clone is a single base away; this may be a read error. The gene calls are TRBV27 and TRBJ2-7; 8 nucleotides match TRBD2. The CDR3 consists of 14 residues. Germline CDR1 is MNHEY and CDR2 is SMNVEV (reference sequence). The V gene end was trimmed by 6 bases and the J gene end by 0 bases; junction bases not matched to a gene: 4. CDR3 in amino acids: CASSQGTSSYEQYF. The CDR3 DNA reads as TGTGCCAGCAGCCAGGGGACTAGCTCCTACGAGCAGTACTTC.

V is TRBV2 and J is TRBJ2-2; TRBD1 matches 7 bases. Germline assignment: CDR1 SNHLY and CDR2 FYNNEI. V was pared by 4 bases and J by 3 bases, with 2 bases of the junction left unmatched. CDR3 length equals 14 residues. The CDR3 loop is CASSGQGDTGELFF. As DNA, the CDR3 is TGTGCCAGCAGTGGACAGGGCGACACCGGGGAGCTGTTTTTT. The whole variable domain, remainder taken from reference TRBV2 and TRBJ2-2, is EPEVTQTPSHQVTQMGQEVILRCVPISNHLYFYWYRQILGQKVEFLVSFYNNEISEKSEIFDDQFSVERPDGSNFTLKIRSTKLEDSAMYFCASSGQGDTGELFFGEGSRLTVL.

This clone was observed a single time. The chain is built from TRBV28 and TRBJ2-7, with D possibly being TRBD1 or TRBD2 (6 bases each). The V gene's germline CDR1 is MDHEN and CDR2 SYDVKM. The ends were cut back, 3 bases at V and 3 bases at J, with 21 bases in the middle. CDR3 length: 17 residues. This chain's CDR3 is CASSFQGGRSNFYEQYF. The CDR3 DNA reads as TGTGCCAGCAGTTTTCAAGGGGGGCGTTCCAACTTCTACGAGCAGTACTTC.

The CDR3 is CASSSRTVNTGELFF. CDR3 nucleotide sequence: TGTGCCAGCAGTTCCCGGACGGTTAACACCGGGGAGCTGTTTTTT. The rearrangement links TRBV7-6 to TRBJ2-2; D remains ambiguous. CDR1 and CDR2 (germline): SGHVS, FNYEAQ. The CDR3 length is 15 residues. V lost 6 bases and J lost 2, with 13 bases in between.

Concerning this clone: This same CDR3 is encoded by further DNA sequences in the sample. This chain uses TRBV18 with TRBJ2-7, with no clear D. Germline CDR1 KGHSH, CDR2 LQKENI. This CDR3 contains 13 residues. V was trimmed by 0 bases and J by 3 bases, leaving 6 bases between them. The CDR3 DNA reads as TGTGCCAGCTCACCACCAGCGAGCTACGAGCAGTACTTC. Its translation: CASSPPASYEQYF.

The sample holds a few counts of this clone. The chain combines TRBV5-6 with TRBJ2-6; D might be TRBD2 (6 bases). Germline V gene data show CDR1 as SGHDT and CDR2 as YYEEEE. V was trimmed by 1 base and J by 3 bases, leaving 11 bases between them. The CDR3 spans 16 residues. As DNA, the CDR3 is TGTGCCAGCAGCTTGCGGGGGAGGTATGGGGCCAACGTCCTGACTTTC. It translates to CASSLRGRYGANVLTF.

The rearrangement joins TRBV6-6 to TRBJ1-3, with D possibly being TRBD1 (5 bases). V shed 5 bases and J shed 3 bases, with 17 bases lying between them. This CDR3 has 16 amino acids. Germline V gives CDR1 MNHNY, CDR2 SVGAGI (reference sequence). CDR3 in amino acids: CASSRETQAIGNTIYF. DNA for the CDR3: TGTGCCAGCAGTCGAGAGACACAGGCCATTGGAAACACCATATATTTT.

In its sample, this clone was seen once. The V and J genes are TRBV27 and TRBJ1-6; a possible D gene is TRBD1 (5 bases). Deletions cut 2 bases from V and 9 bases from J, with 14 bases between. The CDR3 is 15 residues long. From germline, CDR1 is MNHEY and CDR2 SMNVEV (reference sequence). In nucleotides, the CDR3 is TGTGCCAGCAGTTTAGGGACGTACACGGGTTCACCCCTCCACTTT. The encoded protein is CASSLGTYTGSPLHF.

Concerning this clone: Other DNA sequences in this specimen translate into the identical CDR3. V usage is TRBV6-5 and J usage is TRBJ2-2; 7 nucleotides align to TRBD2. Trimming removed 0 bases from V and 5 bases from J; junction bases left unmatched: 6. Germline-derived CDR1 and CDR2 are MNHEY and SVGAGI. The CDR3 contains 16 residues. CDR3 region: CASSYSSQGGTGELFF. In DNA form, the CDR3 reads TGTGCCAGCAGTTACTCGAGTCAGGGAGGGACCGGGGAGCTGTTTTTT.

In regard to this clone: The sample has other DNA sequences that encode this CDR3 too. This CDR3 is CASSVGQVNSPLHF. Here the CDR3 DNA reads TGTGCCAGCAGCGTAGGGCAGGTGAATTCACCCCTCCACTTT. The chain recombines TRBV9 with TRBJ1-6; D ambiguous. The germline CDR1 and CDR2 sequences are SGDLS and YYNGEE. Trimming removed 0 bases at V and 7 bases at J, with 8 bases between. This CDR3 has 14 amino acids.

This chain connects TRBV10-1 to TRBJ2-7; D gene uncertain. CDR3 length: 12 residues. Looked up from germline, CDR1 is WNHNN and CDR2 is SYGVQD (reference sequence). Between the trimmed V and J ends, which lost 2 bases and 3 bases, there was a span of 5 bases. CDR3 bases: TGCGCCAGCAGTGAGAATTTCTACGAGCAGTACTTC. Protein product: CASSENFYEQYF.

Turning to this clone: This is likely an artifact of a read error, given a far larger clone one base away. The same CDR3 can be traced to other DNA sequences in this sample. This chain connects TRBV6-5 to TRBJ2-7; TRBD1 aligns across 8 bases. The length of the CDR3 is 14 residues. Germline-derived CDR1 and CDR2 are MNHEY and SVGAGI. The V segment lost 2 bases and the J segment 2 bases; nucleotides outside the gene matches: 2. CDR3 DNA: TGTGCCAGCAGTTACGGACAGGGTACCTACGAGCAGTACTTC. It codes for CASSYGQGTYEQYF.

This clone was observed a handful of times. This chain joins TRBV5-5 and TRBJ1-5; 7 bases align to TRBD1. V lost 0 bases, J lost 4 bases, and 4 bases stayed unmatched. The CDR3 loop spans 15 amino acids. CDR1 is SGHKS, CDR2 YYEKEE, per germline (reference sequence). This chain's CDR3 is CASSLESGGNQPQHF. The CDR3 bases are TGTGCCAGCAGCTTGGAGTCAGGGGGTAATCAGCCCCAGCATTTT.

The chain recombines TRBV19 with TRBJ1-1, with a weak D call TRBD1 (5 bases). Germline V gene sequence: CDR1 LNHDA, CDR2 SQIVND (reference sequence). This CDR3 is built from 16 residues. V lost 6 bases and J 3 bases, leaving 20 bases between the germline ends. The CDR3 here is CASRNRRGEKDTEAFF. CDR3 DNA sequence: TGTGCCAGTAGAAACCGTAGAGGGGAGAAGGACACTGAAGCTTTCTTT.

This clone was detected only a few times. CDR3 sequence reads: CAWMGSGRGTEAFF. CDR3 bases: TGTGCCTGGATGGGATCGGGGCGGGGCACTGAAGCTTTCTTT. J is TRBJ1-1 and V is TRBV30, with a weak D call TRBD1 (5 bases). Trimming shortened V by 4 bases and J by 4 bases, and 16 bases separated the two germline ends. The germline V gene has CDR1 GTSNPN and CDR2 SVGIG (reference sequence). The CDR3 runs to 14 residues.

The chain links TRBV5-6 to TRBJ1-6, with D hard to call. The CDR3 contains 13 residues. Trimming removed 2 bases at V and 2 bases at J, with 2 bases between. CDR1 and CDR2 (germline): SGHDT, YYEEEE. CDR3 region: CASSLAYNSPLHF. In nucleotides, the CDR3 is TGTGCCAGCAGCTTAGCCTATAATTCACCCCTCCACTTT.

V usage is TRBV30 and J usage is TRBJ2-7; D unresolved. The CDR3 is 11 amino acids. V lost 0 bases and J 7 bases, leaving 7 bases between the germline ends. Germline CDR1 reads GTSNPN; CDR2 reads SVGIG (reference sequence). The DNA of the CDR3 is TGTGCCTGGAGTGTACGGGCGGAGCAGTACTTC. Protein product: CAWSVRAEQYF. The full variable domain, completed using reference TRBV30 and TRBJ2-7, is SQTIHQWPATLVQPVGSPLSLECTVEGTSNPNLYWYRQAAGRGLQLLFYSVGIGQISSEVPQNLSASRPQDRQFILSSKKLLLSDSGFYLCAWSVRAEQYFGPGTRLTVT.

CDR3 bases: TGTGCCTGGAGTTTGGGACCCCAAGCGGACGGCTACACCTTC. It translates to CAWSLGPQADGYTF. The V gene is TRBV30, the J gene TRBJ1-2; weak D call: TRBD1 (5 bases). The ends were cut back, 2 bases at V and 8 bases at J, with 18 bases in the middle. The germline gives CDR1 GTSNPN, CDR2 SVGIG (reference sequence). This CDR3 spans 14 amino acids.

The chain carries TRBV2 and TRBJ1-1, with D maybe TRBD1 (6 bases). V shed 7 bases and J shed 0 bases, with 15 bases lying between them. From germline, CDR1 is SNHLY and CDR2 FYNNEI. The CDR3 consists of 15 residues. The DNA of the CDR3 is TGTGCCAGCACCGCCCAAGGACAGATGAACACTGAAGCTTTCTTT. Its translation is CASTAQGQMNTEAFF.

As DNA, the CDR3 is TGTGCCAGCAGTAAAACGCAACAGCGCTCTGGAAACACCATATATTTT. Translated: CASSKTQQRSGNTIYF. This sequence joins TRBV6-6 and TRBJ1-3; D uncertain. V gave up 5 bases and J gave up 0 bases, with 14 bases separating them. Germline V gives CDR1 MNHNY, CDR2 SVGAGI (reference sequence). CDR3 length: 16 amino acids.

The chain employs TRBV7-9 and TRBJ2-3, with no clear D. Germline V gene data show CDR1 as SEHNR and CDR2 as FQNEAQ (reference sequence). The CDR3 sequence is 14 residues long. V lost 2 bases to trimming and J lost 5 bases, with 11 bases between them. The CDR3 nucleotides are TGTGCCAGCAGCTTATTAGAAATGGTAGATACGCAGTATTTT. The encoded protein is CASSLLEMVDTQYF. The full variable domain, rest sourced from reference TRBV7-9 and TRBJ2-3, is DTGVSQNPRHKITKRGQNVTFRCDPISEHNRLYWYRQTLGQGPEFLTYFQNEAQLEKSRLLSDRFSAERPKGSFSTLEIQRTEQGDSAMYLCASSLLEMVDTQYFGPGTRLTVL.

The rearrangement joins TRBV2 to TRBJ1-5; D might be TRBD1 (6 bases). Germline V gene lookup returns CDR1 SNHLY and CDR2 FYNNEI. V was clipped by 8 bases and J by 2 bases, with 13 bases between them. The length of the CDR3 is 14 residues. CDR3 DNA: TGTGCCAGCCGGGAGGGGGTGGGCAATCAGCCCCAGCATTTT. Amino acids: CASREGVGNQPQHF.

The CDR3 DNA follows: TGTGCCATCAGTGAGCTGTATGGGGGGCAGGGGACAGATACGCAGTATTTT. This translates into CAISELYGGQGTDTQYF. The genes are TRBV10-3 and TRBJ2-3; D might be TRBD1 or TRBD2, each matching 6 bases. Germline CDR1 reads ENHRY; CDR2 reads SYGVKD. V was trimmed by 2 bases and J by 3 bases, leaving 18 bases between them. The CDR3 has 17 amino acids.

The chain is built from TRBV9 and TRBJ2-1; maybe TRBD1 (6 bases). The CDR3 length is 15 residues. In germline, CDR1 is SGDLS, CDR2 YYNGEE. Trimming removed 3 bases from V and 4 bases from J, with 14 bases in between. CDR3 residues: CASSAQGSPYNEQFF. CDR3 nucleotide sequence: TGTGCCAGCAGCGCACAGGGATCTCCGTACAATGAGCAGTTCTTC.